This T cell receptor (beta chain) was documented in a study of T cell changes during pregnancy in multiple sclerosis. Sequenced by immunoSEQ multiplex PCR; TCRdb stores in-frame clones only, minus some. The sample yields 45,000 to 50,000 clones, 94% seen once. Germline values: CDR1 MNHEY, CDR2 SMNVEV (reference sequence). The CDR3 is 14 amino acids. V gave up 7 bases and J gave up 5 bases, with 18 bases separating them. This TCR derives from a female donor with multiple sclerosis, enrolled in a pregnancy study. The sequencing here drew on CD8+ T cells from peripheral blood mononuclear cells, taken in the first trimester of pregnancy. This chain links TRBV27 with TRBJ2-7, with D tentatively TRBD1 (6 bases). The CDR3 region is CASTPGGGSHEQYF. CDR3 nucleotides: TGTGCCAGCACCCCGGGTGGGGGCTCGCACGAGCAGTACTTC.